The T cell receptor (beta chain) described here comes from a study of blood T cell repertoires in COVID-19 (dated by TCRdb to 2019 to 2021). In terms of the full investigation: The collaborator samples originated in the United States, Italy and Spain and spanned the acute and convalescent phases of COVID-19. The material from the prospective study consisted of cDNA or gDNA derived from T cells, B-cell-depleted T cells, or PBMCs. The dataset comprised deeply sampled blood TCRbeta repertoires from subjects exposed to, actively infected with, or recovered from COVID-19. The repertoires were made available in a free public database intended to serve as a resource for research on the immune response to SARS-CoV-2. The samples were drawn from two sources: the first 160 participants of the ongoing ImmuneRACE study, and over 1,000 subjects contributed by 6 global collaborators. The sample metadata nearly always contained a de-identified subject ID, COVID-19 status, age in years and sex. HLA class I and class II types, where available, came from metadata supplied by the sample provider rather than from assay-based typing.

The immunoSEQ Assay, a bias-controlled multiplex PCR, was used to amplify TCRbeta CDR3 regions from genomic DNA. The paper's processing steps were these. Within the assay, amplification of reference gene primers was used to estimate how many nucleated cells each sample contained. To quantify the absolute abundance of each unique TCRbeta CDR3 rearrangement, sequence reads were collapsed and filtered. For each sample, productive Simpson clonality was calculated by taking the square root of Simpson's diversity index across productive rearrangements. The source is immuneACCESS, and TCRdb retained only in-frame sequences with V and J called. Part of the clones is not carried over; for the studies checked, unresolved V genes explain less than half of this, and the remainder is unexplained. V and J calls and clone size are those listed in that table; D and trimming were worked out from the DNA. The sample contains roughly 280,000 clones, roughly 85% of them found a single time. 8% to 13% of the sample rests with the top ten.

Comment on this clone: Its antigen specificity is not known. No quality values exist for individual bases; no much larger clone is one base distant.

Whole blood was collected in K2EDTA tubes by collaborating institutions according to the institutions' own protocols. Collaborator samples were shipped for TCRbeta analysis as frozen whole blood, isolated PBMCs, or DNA extracted from either sample type. The germline V gene specifies MNHEY as CDR1 and SVGAGI as CDR2. Spanning cysteine to phenylalanine, the CDR3 consists of 13 amino acids. Left in the record is the CDR3 DNA by itself, 39 bases read in frame from the first base. V and J lose 7 bases and 8 bases, and a span of 14 bases separates them. The research as a whole found: The quantity of clinical and demographic metadata differed by source and by participant and was supplied without curation.

This TCR came from a woman in her 70s with acute or convalescent COVID-19. The chain couples TRBV6-5 to TRBJ1-4; TRBD1 is a weak D gene call, 6 bases matching. Sequencing input: peripheral blood. The DNA sequence is as follows: TGTGCCAGCACCGGCAGGGGAGGGGAAAAACTGTTTTTT. Its translation reads: CASTGRGGEKLFF.